The rows below give T cell receptor beta chains drawn from one sample of a study of identical twins. TCRdb used MiXCR to reprocess the 5' RACE reads, holding one entry per CDR3 protein. The sample includes about 450,000 distinct CDR3 sequences, around a sixth of them seen just once. Sequencing was performed on naive T cells sorted from blood. Receptors originate from a man over 45 in good health. CDR3s include the opening cysteine and the closing phenylalanine or tryptophan. A D gene is named only where the DNA matches it firmly. Clone size, where shown, is once, few, many, or a class for clones that have expanded.

V	J	size	D	CDR3	DNA
TRBV2	TRBJ2-2	many	TRBD1	CATRQGAANTGELFF	TGTGCCACCCGACAGGGGGCCGCGAACACCGGGGAGCTGTTTTTT
TRBV3-1	TRBJ1-2	.	.	CASRPRPKRTF	TGTGCCAGCAGACCAAGGCCCAAGCGCACCTTC
TRBV7-2	TRBJ2-7	.	.	CASSSGREQYF	TGTGCCAGCAGCTCCGGGCGGGAGCAGTACTTC
TRBV7-2	TRBJ2-3	many	.	CASSLVWHNTDTQYF	TGTGCCAGCAGCTTAGTTTGGCACAACACAGATACGCAGTATTTT
TRBV11-2	TRBJ2-1	.	TRBD2	CASSLGSGTSGRPYNEQFF	TGTGCCAGCAGCTTAGGTTCCGGGACTAGCGGGAGGCCCTACAATGAGCAGTTCTTC
TRBV7-9	TRBJ2-7	many	TRBD2	CASSLVRLAVLDYEQYF	TGTGCCAGCAGCTTAGTTCGACTAGCGGTACTAGACTACGAGCAGTACTTC
TRBV12-3/TRBV12-4	TRBJ2-1	many	.	CASSPSPYNEQFF	TGTGCCAGCAGTCCCAGTCCCTACAATGAGCAGTTCTTC
TRBV9	TRBJ2-1	few	.	CASSVGTADPVEQFF	TGTGCCAGCAGCGTAGGGACAGCGGATCCCGTTGAGCAGTTCTTC
TRBV20-1	TRBJ2-3	few	.	CSASPQSGARDTQYF	TGCAGTGCCAGCCCCCAGTCGGGGGCGCGGGATACGCAGTATTTT
TRBV24-1	TRBJ1-2	many	TRBD1	CATSDSSGDSHGYTF	TGTGCCACCAGTGATTCCTCCGGGGACAGTCACGGCTACACCTTC
TRBV12-3/TRBV12-4	TRBJ2-7	few	TRBD1	CASSQDRGRKYEQYF	TGTGCCAGCAGCCAGGACAGGGGGAGGAAGTACGAGCAGTACTTC
TRBV20-1	TRBJ1-2	.	.	CSATPDGYGYTF	TGCAGTGCTACACCGGACGGATATGGCTACACCTTC
TRBV5-1	TRBJ2-7	.	.	CASSSTASLRTNEQYF	TGCGCCAGCAGCTCGACTGCCTCTTTAAGAACCAACGAGCAGTACTTC
TRBV20-1	TRBJ1-5	few	TRBD1	CSARGSHRGVGNQPQHF	TGCAGTGCTAGAGGGTCCCACAGGGGGGTCGGCAATCAGCCCCAGCATTTT
TRBV5-1	TRBJ2-1	.	TRBD2	CASSLQLAGGYNEQFF	TGCGCCAGCAGCTTGCAGCTAGCGGGAGGATACAATGAGCAGTTCTTC
TRBV11-1	TRBJ2-1	.	TRBD2	CASSLGTLAGDRGSYNEQFF	TGTGCCAGCAGCCTCGGCACACTAGCGGGAGATAGGGGGTCCTACAATGAGCAGTTCTTC
TRBV20-1	TRBJ2-5	.	TRBD2	CSARDGASGQETQYF	TGCAGTGCTAGAGATGGAGCTAGCGGACAAGAGACCCAGTACTTC
TRBV6-2/TRBV6-3	TRBJ2-1	few	TRBD2	CASSGSAGGNEQFF	TGTGCCAGCAGCGGCTCTGCGGGGGGGAATGAGCAGTTCTTC
TRBV3-1	TRBJ2-7	many	TRBD2	CASSPSGNAFGEQYF	TGTGCCAGCAGCCCCAGCGGGAACGCTTTTGGGGAGCAGTACTTC
TRBV9	TRBJ2-1	few	.	CASSRDRRTLGRTGEQFF	TGTGCCAGCAGCCGGGACCGGCGTACTTTGGGGCGTACGGGGGAGCAGTTCTTC
TRBV5-1	TRBJ2-2	many	TRBD2	CASTPSGRMAGELFF	TGCGCCAGCACGCCCAGCGGGAGGATGGCCGGGGAGCTGTTTTTT
TRBV18	TRBJ2-5	few	.	CASSLQPSETQYF	TGTGCCAGCTCTCTTCAGCCTTCCGAGACCCAGTACTTC
TRBV6-1	TRBJ2-5	few	TRBD1	CASKTGTGVVETQYF	TGTGCCAGTAAAACCGGGACAGGGGTAGTAGAGACCCAGTACTTC
TRBV4-2	TRBJ2-7	.	.	CASSRTWDLQTPYEQYF	TGTGCCAGCAGCCGGACTTGGGACCTCCAAACCCCCTACGAGCAGTACTTC
TRBV7-3	TRBJ2-2	.	TRBD1	CASSRTGSPNTGELFF	TGTGCCAGCAGCCGGACAGGGAGTCCGAACACCGGGGAGCTGTTTTTT
TRBV4-2	TRBJ2-7	few	.	CASSQETGGLDYEQYF	TGTGCCAGCAGCCAAGAGACAGGCGGGCTTGACTACGAGCAGTACTTC
TRBV7-9	TRBJ1-5	few	TRBD1	CATERTGEVGQPQHF	TGTGCCACCGAGCGGACAGGGGAGGTTGGACAGCCCCAGCATTTT
TRBV29-1	TRBJ2-1	.	.	CSVEAGSYNEQFF	TGCAGCGTTGAAGCGGGCAGCTACAATGAGCAGTTCTTC